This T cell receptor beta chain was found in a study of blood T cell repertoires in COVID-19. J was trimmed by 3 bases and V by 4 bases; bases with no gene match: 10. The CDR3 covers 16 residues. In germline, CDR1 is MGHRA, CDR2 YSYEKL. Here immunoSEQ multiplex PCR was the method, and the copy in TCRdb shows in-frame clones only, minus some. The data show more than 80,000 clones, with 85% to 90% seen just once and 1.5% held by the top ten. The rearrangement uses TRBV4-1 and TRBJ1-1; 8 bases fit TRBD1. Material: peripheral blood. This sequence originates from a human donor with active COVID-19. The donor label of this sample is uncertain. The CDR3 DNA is TGCGCCAGCAGCCGATATTCGGACAGGGTGGACACTGAAGCTTTCTTT. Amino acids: CASSRYSDRVDTEAFF.